The next 6 T cell receptor beta chains were all read from a single sample in a study of blood T cells in healthy people across ages. Primers used in a second PCR of about 6 to 11 cycles were a sample-barcoded 5' primer and a J-beta primer mix. TCRdb fed the 5' RACE reads into MiXCR, producing one record per CDR3 protein. The sample comprises some 1.4 million distinct CDR3 sequences, approximately 40% of which are singletons, and approximately 7.9% rests with the top ten. The sample was blood. Receptor source: a woman between 18 and 29 years old in good health.

J is TRBJ2-7 and V is TRBV29-1; 11 bases fit TRBD1. Germline assignment: CDR1 SQVTM and CDR2 ANQGSEA. The junction had 15 bases not matched to a gene; V was cut back by 6 bases and J by 2 bases. This CDR3 is 17 amino acids long. The CDR3 DNA is TGCAGCGTCGCCCTACTTCGGACAGGGGGCCTAACCTACGAGCAGTACTTC. Translation: CSVALLRTGGLTYEQYF.

The chain carries TRBV6-5 and TRBJ1-5; 8 nucleotides agree with TRBD1. Germline V CDR1 and CDR2: MNHEY, SVGAGI. This CDR3 is built from 15 residues. The V and J ends lost 4 bases and 4 bases, in that order; junction bases with no gene match: 6. The CDR3 DNA reads TGTGCCAGCAGTTCGTGGGACAGGCTAAATCAGCCCCAGCATTTT. It encodes CASSSWDRLNQPQHF.

This chain joins TRBV7-9 and TRBJ1-5; D is unresolved. V was pared by 3 bases and J by 3 bases, with 12 bases between. CDR3 length: 15 residues. Looked up from germline, CDR1 is SEHNR and CDR2 is FQNEAQ (reference sequence). As DNA, the CDR3 is TGTGCCAGCAGCTTTGCCGACGGACTCAATCAGCCCCAGCATTTT. Amino acid sequence: CASSFADGLNQPQHF.

This chain uses TRBV28 with TRBJ2-7, with D perhaps TRBD1 or TRBD2 (5 bases each). The germline V gene has CDR1 MDHEN and CDR2 SYDVKM. V gave up 3 bases and J gave up 3 bases, with 18 bases separating them. This CDR3 is 16 amino acids long. The CDR3 DNA follows: TGTGCCAGCAGTTTGCCCGGGACCCTCTCCCGCTACGAGCAGTACTTC. It yields the protein CASSLPGTLSRYEQYF.

The V call is TRBV2, the J call TRBJ2-7; 10 bases agree with TRBD2. There are 14 residues in the CDR3. The germline V gene encodes CDR1 SNHLY and CDR2 FYNNEI. The junction had 6 bases not matched to a gene; V was cut back by 4 bases and J by 6 bases. The CDR3 region has the DNA TGTGCCAGCAGTGCGACGAGCGGGAGGGCCGAGCAGTACTTC. Residues: CASSATSGRAEQYF. Complete variable domain (other parts from reference TRBV2 and TRBJ2-7): EPEVTQTPSHQVTQMGQEVILRCVPISNHLYFYWYRQILGQKVEFLVSFYNNEISEKSEIFDDQFSVERPDGSNFTLKIRSTKLEDSAMYFCASSATSGRAEQYFGPGTRLTVT.

This clonotype was counted many times. V usage is TRBV5-1 and J usage is TRBJ2-3; possibly TRBD1 for D (5 bases). Germline CDR1 and CDR2: SGHRS and YFSETQ. CDR3 size: 14 residues. Trimming took off 0 bases at V and 4 bases at J, with 9 bases between the two ends. As DNA, the CDR3 is TGCGCCAGCAGCTTGGCCAGGGAAGCAGATACGCAGTATTTT. This sequence encodes CASSLAREADTQYF.